What follows are 18 T cell receptor beta chains derived from one specimen sequenced in a study of OX40 agonist ivuxolimab in advanced cancers. Using immunoSEQ multiplex PCR, the repertoire was profiled, and TCRdb retains in-frame clones only, with some absent. The sample yields about 80,000 clones, around nine tenths seen once. Source: CD4+ or CD8+ T cells sorted from blood, taken in a trial of the OX40 agonist ivuxolimab. All receptors derive from an adult with an advanced solid tumor such as melanoma, head and neck, liver or kidney cancer.

V and J are TRBV7-9 and TRBJ2-4, with a tentative D call TRBD2 (5 bases). V gave up 1 base and J gave up 2 bases, with 15 bases separating them. CDR3 length: 17 amino acids. Germline-derived CDR1 and CDR2 are SEHNR and FQNEAQ (reference sequence). As DNA, the CDR3 is TGTGCCAGCAGCTTAGTAAGCAGGTCGGGGACCAAAAACATTCAGTACTTC. Encoded protein: CASSLVSRSGTKNIQYF.

The V and J genes are TRBV11-2 and TRBJ1-2; D remains ambiguous. The CDR3 extends over 14 amino acids. V lost 11 bases and J 6 bases, leaving 22 bases between the germline ends. From germline, CDR1 is SGHAT and CDR2 FQNNGV. The CDR3: CAVDTSVGKHGYTF. DNA of the CDR3: TGTGCCGTTGACACCTCGGTTGGGAAACATGGCTACACCTTC.

This rearrangement joins TRBV28 to TRBJ2-7, with TRBD2 as a possible D gene (7 bases). Germline V gene sequence: CDR1 MDHEN, CDR2 SYDVKM. V lost 2 bases, J lost 2 bases, and 25 bases lay in between. The CDR3 has 19 residues. In DNA form, the CDR3 reads TGTGCCAGCAGTTTAGATCCGCTAGGGGGGGGACCGTCCGCCTACGAGCAGTACTTC. Translating gives CASSLDPLGGGPSAYEQYF.

The CDR3 DNA sequence: TGTGCTAGTGGAGCGGGCAGGGATGACACCGGGGAGCTGTTTTTT. It specifies CASGAGRDDTGELFF. V and J are TRBV12-5 and TRBJ2-2; perhaps TRBD2 as D (6 bases). V was clipped by 6 bases and J by 3 bases, with 14 bases between them. The germline V gene encodes CDR1 LGHNT and CDR2 FRNRAP. CDR3 size: 15 residues.

The chain couples TRBV15 to TRBJ2-1; TRBD2 is a possible D gene (7 bases). CDR1 is LNHNV and CDR2 is YYDKDF in the germline V gene (reference sequence). Trimming took 5 bases from V and 5 from J, leaving 19 bases between them. The CDR3 consists of 16 residues. The CDR3 DNA reads as TGTGCCACCAGCCCCAGAGGGGGGGCGTACGACAATGAGCAGTTCTTC. Amino acids: CATSPRGGAYDNEQFF.

The chain carries TRBV9 and TRBJ2-1; 13 bases agree with TRBD2. With V trimmed by 0 bases and J by 0 bases, 12 bases remained unmatched. This CDR3 is built from 21 residues. Germline CDR1 and CDR2: SGDLS and YYNGEE. CDR3 region: CASSVDPGLAGSISSYNEQFF. CDR3 DNA sequence: TGTGCCAGCAGCGTAGATCCGGGACTAGCGGGATCCATAAGCTCCTACAATGAGCAGTTCTTC.

The chain combines TRBV19 with TRBJ2-6; perhaps TRBD2 as D (6 bases). CDR3 size: 15 residues. CDR1 and CDR2 from the germline V gene are LNHDA and SQIVND (reference sequence). Trimming pared 10 bases from V and 0 bases from J, leaving 13 bases between. As DNA, the CDR3 is TGTGCCACCTTTAGCGGCCTCTCTGGGGCCAACGTCCTGACTTTC. This encodes CATFSGLSGANVLTF. Full variable domain (missing parts from reference TRBV19 and TRBJ2-6): DGGITQSPKYLFRKEGQNVTLSCEQNLNHDAMYWYRQDPGQGLRLIYYSQIVNDFQKGDIAEGYSVSREKKESFPLTVTSAQKNPTAFYLCATFSGLSGANVLTFGAGSRLTVL.

The CDR3 is CASRRGYEQYF. CDR3 bases: TGTGCCAGCAGGAGGGGTTACGAGCAGTACTTC. The chain recombines TRBV6-6 with TRBJ2-7, with D perhaps TRBD1 or TRBD2 (5 bases each). The CDR3 contains 11 residues. The V gene lost 6 bases and the J gene lost 4 bases, with 7 bases spanning the gap. Germline assignment: CDR1 MNHNY and CDR2 SVGAGI (reference sequence).

J is TRBJ1-1 and V is TRBV5-1; 9 bases line up with TRBD1. The V segment lost 5 bases and the J segment 4 bases; nucleotides outside the gene matches: 6. This CDR3 spans 14 amino acids. Germline-derived CDR1 and CDR2 are SGHRS and YFSETQ. The CDR3 sequence is CASRQGAAFTEAFF. In nucleotides, the CDR3 is TGCGCCAGCAGACAGGGGGCAGCATTCACTGAAGCTTTCTTT.

The V and J genes are TRBV5-1 and TRBJ1-2; maybe TRBD1 (6 bases). The V end lost 4 bases, the J end lost 6 bases, and 10 bases lay between the germline ends. Per the germline V gene, CDR1 is SGHRS and CDR2 is YFSETQ. The CDR3 runs 12 residues. CDR3: CASSVSGDGYTF. CDR3 DNA: TGCGCCAGCAGCGTGTCAGGGGATGGCTACACCTTC.

V is TRBV27 and J is TRBJ2-1; maybe TRBD2 (7 bases). The germline CDR1 and CDR2 sequences are MNHEY and SMNVEV (reference sequence). Trimming shortened V by 6 bases and J by 9 bases, and 24 bases separated the two germline ends. The CDR3 totals 16 residues. Here the CDR3 DNA reads TGTGCCAGCAGCAGCACGGGGGGCCAGGGCGTCGGTGAGCAGTTCTTC. Translated, it gives CASSSTGGQGVGEQFF.

The chain combines TRBV28 with TRBJ1-2; D unclear. The CDR3 has 12 amino acids. V was shortened by 2 bases and J by 8 bases, with 9 bases between the two germline ends. The V gene's germline CDR1 is MDHEN and CDR2 SYDVKM. The DNA for the CDR3 is TGTGCCAGCAGTTTAACGGGTAGAGGCTACACCTTC. It specifies CASSLTGRGYTF.

The chain has TRBV28 and TRBJ2-7; D uncertain. Germline V gene lookup returns CDR1 MDHEN and CDR2 SYDVKM. The CDR3 runs to 12 residues. The ends were cut back, 7 bases at V and 3 bases at J, with 10 bases in the middle. CDR3 loop: CASTSSNYEQYF. The CDR3 coding sequence is TGTGCCAGCACCTCATCCAACTACGAGCAGTACTTC.

The genes are TRBV7-9 and TRBJ2-6; D is unresolved. Per the germline V gene, CDR1 is SEHNR and CDR2 is FQNEAQ (reference sequence). The CDR3 is 18 residues long. The V end lost 5 bases, the J end lost 2 bases, and 19 bases lay between the germline ends. The DNA of the CDR3 is TGTGCCAGCAGCCACCGTGGGCAGCGTCCGCCTGGGGCCAACGTCCTGACTTTC. This sequence encodes CASSHRGQRPPGANVLTF.

This sequence joins TRBV18 and TRBJ1-1; a weak D match, TRBD1 (6 bases). The V gene lost 5 bases and the J gene lost 1 base, with 11 bases spanning the gap. The CDR3 totals 14 residues. Germline assignment: CDR1 KGHSH and CDR2 LQKENI. This CDR3 is CASSSQGGNTEAFF. CDR3 in DNA: TGTGCCAGCTCATCACAGGGAGGGAACACTGAAGCTTTCTTT. Full variable domain (remainder filled in from reference TRBV18 and TRBJ1-1): NAGVMQNPRHLVRRRGQEARLRCSPMKGHSHVYWYRQLPEEGLKFMVYLQKENIIDESGMPKERFSAEFPKEGPSILRIQQVVRGDSAAYFCASSSQGGNTEAFFGQGTRLTVV.

This clone is a singleton in its sample. The J gene is TRBJ2-5, the V gene TRBV28; 9 nucleotides align to TRBD1. The better agreement between TRBJ2-7 and the DNA end casts doubt on the J call. Looked up from germline, CDR1 is MDHEN and CDR2 is SYDVKM. CDR3 length equals 17 residues. CDR3 amino acids: CASSLSRDREFSYEQYF. The CDR3 DNA reads TGTGCCAGCAGTTTAAGCCGGGACAGGGAATTTTCCTACGAGCAGTACTTC.

This clone has only a few counts. The rearrangement links TRBV5-4 to TRBJ2-3; 13 bases line up with TRBD2. The junction had 5 bases not matched to a gene; V was cut back by 4 bases and J by 3 bases. CDR1 and CDR2 (germline): SGHNT, YYREEE (reference sequence). The CDR3 is 16 residues long. The CDR3 loop reads CASSTRTSGSTDTQYF. The CDR3 coding sequence is TGTGCCAGCAGCACCCGGACTAGCGGGAGTACAGATACGCAGTATTTT.

The CDR3 loop reads CASSVGTGYEKLFF. CDR3 bases: TGTGCCAGCAGCGTGGGGACAGGGTATGAAAAACTGTTTTTT. The V call is TRBV9, the J call TRBJ1-4; 9 bases are a match to TRBD1. Per germline, CDR1 SGDLS and CDR2 YYNGEE. Losses at the gene ends were 2 bases for V and 6 bases for J; bases not matched to a gene: 2. The CDR3 is 14 amino acids.